This is a list of T cell receptor beta chains from one sample in a study of blood T cell repertoires in COVID-19. Measured with immunoSEQ multiplex PCR; TCRdb has only the in-frame clones, and not every one. The sample carries over 120,000 clones, 70% to 85% recorded once. Input material: peripheral blood. The receptor set was obtained from a woman older than 75 with acute or convalescent COVID-19. Both conserved end residues are trimmed from each CDR3. Each record gives: J gene, V gene, CDR3 protein.

>TRBJ1-2|TRBV11-3
ASSDRGDGYT
>TRBJ1-2|TRBV7-2
ASSTRRFNYGYT
>TRBJ2-3|TRBV15
ATSRDGAGVSDTQY
>TRBJ1-1|TRBV7-8
ASSLVTGAVNTEAF
>TRBJ2-5|TRBV7-2
ASSIGLAGGAGETQY
>TRBJ1-1|TRBV10-2
ASLPTGGRAEAF
>TRBJ1-4|TRBV27
ASSYRQGGEKLF
>TRBJ2-2|TRBV5-1
ASSQAPGTGNTGELF
>TRBJ2-2|TRBV29-1
SVEGGTANTGELF
>TRBJ1-2|TRBV3-1/TRBV3-2
ASSNETPYGYT
>TRBJ1-2|TRBV3-1/TRBV3-2
ASSPGQIYGYT
>TRBJ2-1|TRBV19
ASTWTSGGQYNEQF
>TRBJ2-7|TRBV6-2/TRBV6-3
ASSYSRTGTYEQY
>TRBJ1-4|TRBV5-4
ASSLATGAVEKLF
>TRBJ1-1|TRBV18
ASSPFGDDAF
>TRBJ1-5|TRBV6-2/TRBV6-3
ASSYTGAGQPQH
>TRBJ2-3|TRBV3-1/TRBV3-2
ASSAGGFTDTQY
>TRBJ1-2|TRBV11-1
ASSLAQGNYGYT
>TRBJ1-2|TRBV27
ASRRQGDGYT
>TRBJ1-1|TRBV10-3
AISETGELNTEAF
>TRBJ2-5|TRBV5-1
ASSPLQGRETQY
>TRBJ2-2|TRBV12-3/TRBV12-4
ASSLSTTGELF
>TRBJ2-2|TRBV7-3
ASSLEQTGRGVELF
>TRBJ1-2|TRBV30
AWGDYNYGYT
>TRBJ1-1|TRBV19
ASSRTETGDTEAF
>TRBJ2-3|TRBV11-3
ASSLVSGTGGPDTQY
>TRBJ2-3|TRBV7-2
ASSSNYADTQY
>TRBJ2-6|TRBV2
ASSEDRSGANVLT
>TRBJ2-1|TRBV20-1
SANLAHEQF
>TRBJ1-6|TRBV11-2
ASSLGTGYSPLH
>TRBJ2-3|TRBV7-2
ASSAGTARGTQY
>TRBJ1-2|TRBV2
ASGGQEVYGYT
>TRBJ2-7|TRBV2
ASSSKQRGWEQY
>TRBJ1-5|TRBV19
ASSISRAGLSQGPQH
>TRBJ2-5|TRBV18
ASSPVREVETQY
>TRBJ1-2|TRBV30
AWNRDRVLR
>TRBJ1-5|TRBV6-5
ASSYSRTVNQPQH
>TRBJ1-1|TRBV4-1
ASSPYVTGANTEAF
>TRBJ1-2|TRBV9
ASSVGPQQGAHYGYT
>TRBJ1-6|TRBV15
ATSSQVNNNSPLH
>TRBJ2-7|TRBV7-9
ASSPTELDEQY
>TRBJ1-2|TRBV27
ASREPGQGAYGYT
>TRBJ2-5|TRBV11-3
ASRSNQDRVQETQY
>TRBJ2-1|TRBV7-9
ASSLADDPGLQGDEQF
>TRBJ2-3|TRBV6-2/TRBV6-3
ASSSLTPATDTQY